A single sample is the source of the 5 T cell receptor beta chains below, sequenced in a study of post-analysis software for immune sequencing data. The study's findings and limits: About five TRBV segments, including TRBV5-6, TRBV5-1 and TRBV20-1, were more frequent in patients than controls.

These receptors lack a known antigen. Unique molecular identifiers were carried by the TCR beta cDNA libraries. TCRdb processed the PCR reads anew with MiXCR; each CDR3 protein has one entry. Of roughly 170,000 distinct CDR3 sequences listed, about 30% are singletons. Sequences were obtained from blood. These receptors came from a girl under 18 with multiple sclerosis.

Many counts were recorded for this clonotype. The chain uses TRBV20-1 and TRBJ2-3; perhaps D is TRBD1 or TRBD2 (5 bases each). V was trimmed by 5 bases and J by 0 bases, leaving 9 bases between them. The CDR3 spans 13 residues. CDR1 is DFQATT and CDR2 is SNEGSKA in the germline V gene (reference sequence). CDR3: CSAPGPSTDTQYF. The CDR3 DNA follows: TGCAGTGCTCCGGGACCTAGCACAGATACGCAGTATTTT.

The J gene is TRBJ2-7, the V gene TRBV6-5; D possibly corresponds to TRBD2 (6 bases). V lost 5 bases and J lost 2, with 13 bases in between. The CDR3 has 14 amino acids. The germline V gene encodes CDR1 MNHEY and CDR2 SVGAGI. In nucleotides, the CDR3 is TGTGCCAGCAGTAAGACTGGCGGGACCTACGAGCAGTACTTC. It translates to CASSKTGGTYEQYF.

Concerning this clonotype: Being one base from a much bigger clone, this may be a read error. The chain is built from TRBV12-3 or TRBV12-4 and TRBJ2-3; D not certain. This CDR3 is 12 amino acids long. CDR3 region: CASTLSTDTEYF. The CDR3, as DNA: TGTGCCAGCACCTTGAGCACAGATACGGAGTATTTT.

This clonotype was counted at least ten times. The J gene is TRBJ2-5, the V gene TRBV15; weak D call: TRBD1 (6 bases). V lost 5 bases and J 1 base, leaving 11 bases between the germline ends. CDR1 is LNHNV, CDR2 YYDKDF, per germline (reference sequence). The CDR3 is 14 amino acids. The chain's CDR3 is CATSGQRIQETQYF. CDR3 in DNA: TGTGCCACCAGCGGACAGCGTATCCAAGAGACCCAGTACTTC. Variable domain in full (rest from reference TRBV15 and TRBJ2-5): DAMVIQNPRYQVTQFGKPVTLSCSQTLNHNVMYWYQQKSSQAPKLLFHYYDKDFNNEADTPDNFQSRRPNTSFCFLDIRSPGLGDTAMYLCATSGQRIQETQYFGPGTRLLVL.

This clonotype was seen only a few times. The chain is built from TRBV24-1 and TRBJ2-1; TRBD2 matches at 11 bases. The ends lost 5 bases at V and 10 bases at J; junction bases unmatched: 12. CDR1 and CDR2 (germline): KGHDR, SFDVKD. The CDR3 spans 16 residues. CDR3 bases: TGTGCCACCAGTGTGGCCCCGACTAGCGGGATGTGCGAGCAGTTCTTC. Its translation: CATSVAPTSGMCEQFF.